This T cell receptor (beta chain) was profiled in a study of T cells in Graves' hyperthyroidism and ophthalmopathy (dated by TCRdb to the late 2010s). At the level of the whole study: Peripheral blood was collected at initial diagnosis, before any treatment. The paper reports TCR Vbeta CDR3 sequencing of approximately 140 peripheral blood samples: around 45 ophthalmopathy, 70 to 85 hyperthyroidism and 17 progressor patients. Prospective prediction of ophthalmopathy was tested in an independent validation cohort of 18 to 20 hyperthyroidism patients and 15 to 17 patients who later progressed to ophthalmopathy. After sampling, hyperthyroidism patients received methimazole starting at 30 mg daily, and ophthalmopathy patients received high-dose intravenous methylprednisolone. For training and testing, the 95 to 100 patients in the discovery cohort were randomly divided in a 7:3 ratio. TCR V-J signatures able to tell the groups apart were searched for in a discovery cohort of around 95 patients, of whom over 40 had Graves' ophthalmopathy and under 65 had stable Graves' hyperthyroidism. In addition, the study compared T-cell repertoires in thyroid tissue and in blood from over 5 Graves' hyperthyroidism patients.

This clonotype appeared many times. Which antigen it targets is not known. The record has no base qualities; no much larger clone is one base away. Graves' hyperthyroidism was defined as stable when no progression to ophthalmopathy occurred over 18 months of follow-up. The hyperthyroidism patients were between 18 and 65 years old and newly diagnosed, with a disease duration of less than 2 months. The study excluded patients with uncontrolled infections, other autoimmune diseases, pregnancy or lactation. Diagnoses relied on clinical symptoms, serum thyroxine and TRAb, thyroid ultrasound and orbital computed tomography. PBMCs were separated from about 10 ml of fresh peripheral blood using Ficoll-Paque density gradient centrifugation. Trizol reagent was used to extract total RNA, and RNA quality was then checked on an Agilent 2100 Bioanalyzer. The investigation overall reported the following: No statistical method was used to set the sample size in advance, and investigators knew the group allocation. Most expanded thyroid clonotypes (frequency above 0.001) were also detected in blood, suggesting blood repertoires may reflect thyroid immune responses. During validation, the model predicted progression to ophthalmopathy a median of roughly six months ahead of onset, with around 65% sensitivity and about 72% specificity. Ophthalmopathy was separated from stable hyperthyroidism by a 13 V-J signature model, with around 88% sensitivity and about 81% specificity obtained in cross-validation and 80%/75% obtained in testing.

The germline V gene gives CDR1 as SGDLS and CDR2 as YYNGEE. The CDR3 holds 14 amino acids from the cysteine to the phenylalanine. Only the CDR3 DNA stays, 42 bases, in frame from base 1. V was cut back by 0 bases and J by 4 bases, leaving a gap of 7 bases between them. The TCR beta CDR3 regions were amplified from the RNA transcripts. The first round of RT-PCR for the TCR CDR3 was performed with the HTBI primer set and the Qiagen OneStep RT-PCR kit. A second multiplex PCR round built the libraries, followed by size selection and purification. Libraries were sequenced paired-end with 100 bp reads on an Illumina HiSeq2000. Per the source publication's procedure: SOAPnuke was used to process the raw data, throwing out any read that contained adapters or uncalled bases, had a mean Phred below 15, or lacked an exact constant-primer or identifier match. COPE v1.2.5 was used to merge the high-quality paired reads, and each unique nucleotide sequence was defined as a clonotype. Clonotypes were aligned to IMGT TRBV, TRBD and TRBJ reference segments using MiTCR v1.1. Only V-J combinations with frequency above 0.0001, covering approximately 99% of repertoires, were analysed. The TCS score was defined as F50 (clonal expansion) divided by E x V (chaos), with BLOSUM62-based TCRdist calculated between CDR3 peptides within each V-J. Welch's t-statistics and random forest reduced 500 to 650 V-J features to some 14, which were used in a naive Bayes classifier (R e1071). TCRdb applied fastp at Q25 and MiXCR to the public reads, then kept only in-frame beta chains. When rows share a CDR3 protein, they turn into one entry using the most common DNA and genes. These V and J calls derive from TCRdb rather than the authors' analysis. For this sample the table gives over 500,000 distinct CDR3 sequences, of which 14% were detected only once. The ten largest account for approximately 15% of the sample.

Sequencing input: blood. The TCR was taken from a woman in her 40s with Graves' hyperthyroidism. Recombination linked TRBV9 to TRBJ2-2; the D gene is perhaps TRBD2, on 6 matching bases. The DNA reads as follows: TGTGCCAGCAGCGTAGGGGGGGTCACCGGGGAGCTGTTTTTT. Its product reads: CASSVGGVTGELFF.